The 7 T cell receptor beta chains below were found in one sample sequenced in a study of CD8+CD57+ T cells in acquired aplastic anemia. Whoever was chosen for sequencing had shown CD8+CD57+ cell expansion by flow cytometry. The study profiled TCR beta VDJ and CDR3 using genomic DNA as template. TCRdb passed the reads through MiXCR, listing each CDR3 protein once. The data hold about 240,000 distinct CDR3 sequences, with approximately 50% observed a single time. The material sequenced was sorted CD4+, CD8+, or CD8+CD57+ T cells (not recorded which) from PBMCs. Receptors originate from a human donor with aplastic anemia.

In this sample, this clonotype turned up many times. The chain links TRBV27 to TRBJ1-6; D is undetermined. V was clipped by 6 bases and J by 13 bases, with 19 bases between them. This CDR3 region has 14 residues. Germline V gene lookup returns CDR1 MNHEY and CDR2 SMNVEV (reference sequence). CDR3 nucleotide sequence: TGTGCCAGCAGCGAGGGCGGCGGGATGCTTCCCCTCCACTTT. It yields the protein CASSEGGGMLPLHF.

This rearrangement joins TRBV5-1 to TRBJ1-2; D perhaps matches TRBD1 (6 bases). Germline V gives CDR1 SGHRS, CDR2 YFSETQ. V shed 0 bases and J shed 7 bases, with 7 bases lying between them. The CDR3 covers 12 residues. Here the CDR3 DNA reads TGCGCCAGCAGCTTGGACAGGGTTGGCTACACCTTC. This encodes CASSLDRVGYTF.

The CDR3 nucleotides are TGTGCCAGCAGCTTAGGTCTCTACACAGATACGCAGTATTTT. Protein: CASSLGLYTDTQYF. This sequence joins TRBV7-2 and TRBJ2-3, with no clear D. The germline CDR1 and CDR2 sequences are SGHTA and FQGNSA. The CDR3 covers 14 residues. V gave up 1 base and J gave up 2 bases, with 7 bases separating them.

The chain combines TRBV7-8 with TRBJ1-5, with a weak D call TRBD1 (5 bases). This CDR3 contains 15 residues. Germline CDR1 SGHVS, CDR2 FQNEAQ. Trimming shortened V by 4 bases and J by 4 bases, and 14 bases separated the two germline ends. The CDR3 reads CASSSIGGPNQPQHF. The CDR3 DNA sequence: TGTGCCAGCAGCTCAATCGGGGGTCCGAATCAGCCCCAGCATTTT.

A note on this clonotype: This could be a read error, since a much larger clone is one nucleotide away. CDR3 residues: CASGSGGGTYTDTQYF. CDR3 in DNA: TGTGCCAGCGGCTCAGGGGGAGGGACTTACACAGATACGCAGTATTTT. This chain joins TRBV7-9 and TRBJ2-3; D may match TRBD1 or TRBD2 (7 bases each). Germline V gene data show CDR1 as SEHNR and CDR2 as FQNEAQ (reference sequence). The V and J ends lost 8 bases and 2 bases respectively, with 20 bases between them. This CDR3 has 16 residues.

The V gene is TRBV14, the J gene TRBJ1-6; weak D call: TRBD1 (6 bases). The germline V and J ends were trimmed by 2 bases and 4 bases, with 9 bases remaining between them. The CDR3 consists of 15 residues. Germline V gene sequence: CDR1 SGHDN, CDR2 FVKESK. CDR3 amino acids: CASSQTGTYNSPLHF. The CDR3 bases are TGTGCCAGCAGCCAAACCGGGACATATAATTCACCCCTCCACTTT.

The gene calls are TRBV12-5 and TRBJ2-3, with a tentative D call TRBD2 (6 bases). The germline V and J ends were trimmed by 1 base and 1 base, with 15 bases remaining between them. The CDR3 extends over 17 amino acids. Germline CDR1 and CDR2: LGHNT and FRNRAP. This CDR3 is CASGLGRDLIGTDTQYF. The DNA of the CDR3 is TGTGCTAGTGGTTTGGGGCGGGACTTAATTGGCACAGATACGCAGTATTTT.